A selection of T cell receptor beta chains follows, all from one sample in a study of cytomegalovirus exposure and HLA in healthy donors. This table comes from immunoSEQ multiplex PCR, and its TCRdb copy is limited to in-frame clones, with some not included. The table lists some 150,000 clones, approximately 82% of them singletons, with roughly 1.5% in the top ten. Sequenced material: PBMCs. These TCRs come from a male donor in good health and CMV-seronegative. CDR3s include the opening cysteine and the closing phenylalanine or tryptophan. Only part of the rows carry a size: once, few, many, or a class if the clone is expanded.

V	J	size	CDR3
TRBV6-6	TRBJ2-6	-	CVLGGAEGANVLTF
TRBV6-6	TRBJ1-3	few	CASRYERTGNTIYF
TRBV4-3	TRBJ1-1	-	CASSQEAGPEAFF
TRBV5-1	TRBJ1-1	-	CASSLGEPRYSAFF
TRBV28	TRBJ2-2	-	CARDRSQIGGNTGELFF
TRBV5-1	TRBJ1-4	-	CASSLQGSANEKLFF
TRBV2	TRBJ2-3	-	CASNPRAGDTDTQYF
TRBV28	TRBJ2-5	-	CASTQGGVPETQYF
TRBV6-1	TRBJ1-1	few	CASSASGWAMNTEAFF
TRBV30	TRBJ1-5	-	CAWSVLGTGVRPQHF
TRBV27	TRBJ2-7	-	CASSHSREQYF
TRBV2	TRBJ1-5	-	CASTGQGVQPQHF
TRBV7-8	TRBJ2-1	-	CASSLVASGGGYNEQFF
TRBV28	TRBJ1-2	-	CASSLSFQGPNYGYTF
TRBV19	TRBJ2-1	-	CASSLGAGSYNEQFF
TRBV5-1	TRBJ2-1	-	CASSPRHKTSGETNEQFF
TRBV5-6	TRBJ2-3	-	CASSPRIRSTDTQYF
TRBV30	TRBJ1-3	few	CAWQGASGNTIYF
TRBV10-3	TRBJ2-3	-	CAIRDRAGATDTQYF
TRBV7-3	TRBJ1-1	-	CASSGGVNTEAFF
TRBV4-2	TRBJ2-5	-	CASSQGREGRETQYF
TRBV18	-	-	CASSKREVYEQYF
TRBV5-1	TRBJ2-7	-	CASSYGQRIYEQYF
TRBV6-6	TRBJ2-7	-	CASSPTGGWTYEQYF
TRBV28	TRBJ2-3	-	CASSPLGSGTSTDTQYF
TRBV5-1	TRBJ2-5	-	CASSLAGGGTQYF
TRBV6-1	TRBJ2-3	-	CASGQGRHTDTQYF
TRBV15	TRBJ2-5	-	CATSGREVRETQYF
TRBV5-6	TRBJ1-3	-	CASSLEPGQTVGNTIYF
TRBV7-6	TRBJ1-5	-	CASSLASSGGASNQPQHF
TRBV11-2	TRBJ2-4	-	CASSTTSPIQYF
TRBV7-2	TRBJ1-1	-	CASSLVTANTEAFF
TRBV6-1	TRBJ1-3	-	CASADREVYF
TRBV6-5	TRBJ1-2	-	CASSYFQGAPGYTF
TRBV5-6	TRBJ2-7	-	CASSLQTSGLYEQYF
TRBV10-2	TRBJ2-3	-	CASSELPTDTQYF
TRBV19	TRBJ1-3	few	CATKGDRGLPSGNTIYF
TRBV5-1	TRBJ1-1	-	CASSLSEWTHVEAFF
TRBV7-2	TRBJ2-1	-	CASSLRGGRIYNEQFF
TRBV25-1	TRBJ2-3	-	CASSEFGRSTDTQYF
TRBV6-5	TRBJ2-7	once	CASSPGLGLGEQYF
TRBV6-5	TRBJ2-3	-	CASKLAETTDTQYF
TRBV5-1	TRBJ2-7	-	CASSYSEGAYEQYF
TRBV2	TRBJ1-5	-	CASKRDTSLSNQPQHF
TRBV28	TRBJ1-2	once	CASRPTQLTNYGYTF
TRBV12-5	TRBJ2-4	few	CASGLVQGGAKNIQYF
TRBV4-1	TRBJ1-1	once	CASSQEGQVNTEAFF
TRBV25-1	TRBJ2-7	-	CATQDRGLGEQYF
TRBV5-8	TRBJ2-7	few	CASSLGRSLIYEQYF
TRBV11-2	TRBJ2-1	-	CASSDGVSGTYNEQFF
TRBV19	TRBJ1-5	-	CASHPDSPNQPQHF
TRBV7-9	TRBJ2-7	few	CATTRTDPYEQYF
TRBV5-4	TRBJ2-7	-	CASDNHSEVEQYF